This entry lists 2 T cell receptor beta chains sequenced from one sample in a study of regulatory T cells in long-lasting Graves disease. HTBI primers from iRepertoire and Arm-PCR of CDR3 regions yielded the TCR beta libraries. TCRdb reprocessed the multiplex PCR reads with MiXCR, giving one entry per CDR3 protein. The sample has some 370,000 distinct CDR3 sequences; about an eighth are singletons. Sample time point: newly diagnosed GD, antithyroid drugs for less than 3 months. PBMC RNA served as the TCR library source. The same sample was also studied in work on T cells in Graves' hyperthyroidism and ophthalmopathy.

The specimen comprised peripheral blood mononuclear cells (PBMCs), sampled at new diagnosis, from a patient treated with antithyroid drugs. These TCRs come from a woman younger than 35 with Graves disease.

This clonotype was observed many times. This sequence joins TRBV28 and TRBJ2-3; no definite D call. CDR3 length: 14 amino acids. Trimming took 3 bases from V and 2 from J, leaving 9 bases between them. The germline V gene has CDR1 MDHEN and CDR2 SYDVKM. The CDR3 DNA reads as TGTGCCAGCAGTTTGGTTACCTACACAGATACGCAGTATTTT. Its translation: CASSLVTYTDTQYF.

This clonotype was found many times. This chain links TRBV15 with TRBJ1-1; D call uncertain. There are 11 residues in the CDR3. The germline V and J ends were trimmed by 4 bases and 12 bases, with 12 bases remaining between them. The germline V gene encodes CDR1 LNHNV and CDR2 YYDKDF (reference sequence). The CDR3 protein is CATSIIDRTFF. CDR3 in DNA: TGTGCCACCAGCATTATAGACCGGACTTTCTTT.